A single T cell receptor (beta chain) is shown here with its context. Its antigen is as yet unknown. With a J-beta primer mix and a sample-barcoded 5' primer, a second PCR ran about 7 to 12 cycles. TCRdb re-called the 5' RACE reads with MiXCR, one entry per CDR3 protein. The sample has more than 1.4 million distinct CDR3 sequences, 42% seen once. The sample is drawn from a study of blood T cells in healthy people across ages. V was clipped by 2 bases and J by 0 bases, with 16 bases between them. Per germline, CDR1 MNHEY and CDR2 SVGAGI. The length of the CDR3 is 18 residues. Isolation yielded PBMCs, at least 6.5 million per sample, in every case. Total RNA, at least 5 micrograms per sample, was extracted from PBMCs. Study observations and caveats: Fewer expanded clones and more diversity marked long-lived versus aged donors.

The V call is TRBV6-5, the J call TRBJ2-2, with D perhaps matching TRBD2 (6 bases). This clonotype was obtained from a woman aged 18-29 years in good health. The sample was blood. The CDR3 spells CASSYGRSGVPNTGELFF. The CDR3, as DNA: TGTGCCAGCAGTTACGGTCGTAGCGGCGTCCCGAACACCGGGGAGCTGTTTTTT.